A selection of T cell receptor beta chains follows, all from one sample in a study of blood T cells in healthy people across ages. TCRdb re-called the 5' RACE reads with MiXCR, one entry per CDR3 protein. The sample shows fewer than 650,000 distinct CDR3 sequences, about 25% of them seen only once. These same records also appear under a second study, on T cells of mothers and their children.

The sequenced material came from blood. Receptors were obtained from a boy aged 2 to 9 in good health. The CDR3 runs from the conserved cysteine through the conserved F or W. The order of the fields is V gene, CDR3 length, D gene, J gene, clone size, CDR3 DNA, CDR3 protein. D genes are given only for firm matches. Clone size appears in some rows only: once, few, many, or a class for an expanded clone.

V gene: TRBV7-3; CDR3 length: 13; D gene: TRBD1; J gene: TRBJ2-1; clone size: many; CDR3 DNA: TGTGCCAGCAGCCGGGACAGGGACAATGAGCAGTTCTTC; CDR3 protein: CASSRDRDNEQFF
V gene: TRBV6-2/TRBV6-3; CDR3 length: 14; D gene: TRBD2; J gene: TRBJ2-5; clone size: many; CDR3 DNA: TGTGCCAGCAGCCACGGACTAGCATCAGAGACCCAGTACTTC; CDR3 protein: CASSHGLASETQYF
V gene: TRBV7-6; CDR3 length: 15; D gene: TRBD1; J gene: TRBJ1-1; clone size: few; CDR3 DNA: TGTGCCAGCAGCTTACCCAGACAGGGAGACACTGAAGCTTTCTTT; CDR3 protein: CASSLPRQGDTEAFF
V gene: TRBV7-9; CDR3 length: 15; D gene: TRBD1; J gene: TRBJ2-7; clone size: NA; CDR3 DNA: TGTGCCAGCAGCTTAGGGACAGGGGTTGGCAACGAGCAGTACTTC; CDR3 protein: CASSLGTGVGNEQYF
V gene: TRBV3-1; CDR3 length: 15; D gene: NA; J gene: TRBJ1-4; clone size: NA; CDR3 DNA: TGTGCCAGCAGCCGCGGTGGAGGGATCGGGGAAAAACTGTTTTTT; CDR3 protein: CASSRGGGIGEKLFF
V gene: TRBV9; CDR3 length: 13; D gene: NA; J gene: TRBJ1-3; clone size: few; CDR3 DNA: TGTGCCAGCAGCGCCACTGGAGGAAACACCATATATTTT; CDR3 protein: CASSATGGNTIYF
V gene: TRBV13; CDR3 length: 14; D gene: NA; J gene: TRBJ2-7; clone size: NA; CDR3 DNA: TGTGCTAGCAGCTTCCGGGACGCCTCCTACGAGCAGTACTTC; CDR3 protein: CASSFRDASYEQYF
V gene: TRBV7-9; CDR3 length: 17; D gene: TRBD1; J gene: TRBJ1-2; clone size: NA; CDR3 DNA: TGTGCCAGCAGCTTACCCATTAACAGGGGGAGTGTGTATGGCTACACCTTC; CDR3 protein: CASSLPINRGSVYGYTF
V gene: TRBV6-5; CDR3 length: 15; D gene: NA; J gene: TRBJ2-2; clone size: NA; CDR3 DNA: TGTGCCAGCAACAAAGCCGGGGTAAACACCGGGGAGCTGTTTTTT; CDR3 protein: CASNKAGVNTGELFF
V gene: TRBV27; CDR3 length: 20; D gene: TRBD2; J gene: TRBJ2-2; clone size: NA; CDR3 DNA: TGTGCCAGTCACCCTTATACCCTAGCGGGAGTAGGGCGAAACACCGGGGAGCTGTTTTTT; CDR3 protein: CASHPYTLAGVGRNTGELFF
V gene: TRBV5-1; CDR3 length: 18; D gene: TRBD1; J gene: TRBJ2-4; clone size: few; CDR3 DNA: TGCGCCAGCAGCCGAAACTACTATACAGGGGGCACCAAAAACATTCAGTACTTC; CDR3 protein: CASSRNYYTGGTKNIQYF